This T cell receptor beta chain was captured by sequencing in a study of blood T cell repertoires in COVID-19. The repertoire was sequenced with immunoSEQ multiplex PCR; TCRdb's copy has only in-frame clones and lacks some. Among about 150,000 clones, 75% to 90% were seen once, and the ten largest hold over 12%. Germline-derived CDR1 and CDR2 are KGHDR and SFDVKD. Trimming removed 3 bases at V and 7 bases at J, with 17 bases between. The CDR3 contains 15 residues. The sample taken for sequencing was peripheral blood. The receptor was derived from a woman aged 40 to 55 with acute or convalescent COVID-19. This sequence joins TRBV24-1 and TRBJ1-2; the D is unclear. In nucleotides, the CDR3 is TGTGCCACCAGTGATCCCGACGGGGTTTTCGGTGGCTACACCTTC. Its translation is CATSDPDGVFGGYTF.